These T cell receptor beta chains were read from a single sample in a study of blood T cells in healthy people across ages. TCRdb fed the 5' RACE reads into MiXCR, producing one record per CDR3 protein. The sample yields 1.5 million or so distinct CDR3 sequences, roughly 43% seen once. The sequenced material came from blood. The origin of the receptors is a woman in her late teens or twenties in good health. CDR3s include the opening cysteine and the closing phenylalanine or tryptophan. The D gene is left open where the match is weak. Clone size is given for some rows only: seen once, a few or many times, or a class if the clone is expanded.

>NA|TRBV7-9|NA|TRBJ2-7
CSSSQTGTGFYEQYF
TGTTCCAGCAGCCAAACCGGTACAGGGTTCTACGAGCAGTACTTC
>NA|TRBV3-1|NA|TRBJ1-5
CASSQDGDRNQPQHF
TGTGCCAGCAGCCAAGATGGGGATAGGAATCAGCCCCAGCATTTT
>NA|TRBV25-1|NA|TRBJ1-6
CASSEWLTLYNSPLHF
TGTGCCAGCAGTGAATGGCTGACCCTCTATAATTCACCCCTCCACTTT
>NA|TRBV20-1|TRBD2|TRBJ2-3
CSARKASGFTDTQYF
TGCAGTGCTAGGAAAGCTAGCGGCTTCACAGATACGCAGTATTTT
>NA|TRBV5-1|TRBD2|TRBJ2-7
CASSSLAGAGYEQYF
TGCGCCAGCAGCTCCCTAGCGGGGGCGGGTTACGAGCAGTACTTC
>NA|TRBV28|TRBD2|TRBJ2-7
CASSSPQGGSHEQYF
TGTGCCAGCAGTTCGCCTCAGGGAGGGAGCCACGAGCAGTACTTC
>many|TRBV7-9|TRBD1|TRBJ1-2
CASSLVTGGIGYTF
TGTGCCAGCAGCTTAGTGACAGGGGGCATTGGCTACACCTTC
>NA|TRBV3-1|NA|TRBJ2-5
CASSRSLLGDEQYF
TGTGCCAGCAGCCGGAGCCTCCTAGGGGATGAGCAGTACTTC
>NA|TRBV6-5|NA|TRBJ2-5
CASSSNLDGDLQETQYF
TGTGCCAGCAGTTCCAACCTGGACGGAGACCTACAAGAGACCCAGTACTTC
>NA|TRBV5-1|NA|TRBJ1-6
CASSLTGQSHYNSPLHF
TGCGCCAGCAGCCTGACGGGACAATCTCACTATAATTCACCCCTCCACTTT
>few|TRBV11-2|NA|TRBJ2-3
CASSFLLDSTDTQYF
TGTGCCAGCAGTTTCTTGTTGGACAGCACAGATACGCAGTATTTT
>NA|TRBV7-2|NA|TRBJ2-3
CASSPSPGEIGTQYF
TGTGCCAGCAGCCCGTCCCCCGGAGAGATTGGTACGCAGTATTTT
>NA|TRBV3-1|NA|TRBJ2-1
CASSLRVGGLNEQFF
TGTGCCAGCAGCCTAAGGGTAGGGGGACTTAATGAGCAGTTCTTC